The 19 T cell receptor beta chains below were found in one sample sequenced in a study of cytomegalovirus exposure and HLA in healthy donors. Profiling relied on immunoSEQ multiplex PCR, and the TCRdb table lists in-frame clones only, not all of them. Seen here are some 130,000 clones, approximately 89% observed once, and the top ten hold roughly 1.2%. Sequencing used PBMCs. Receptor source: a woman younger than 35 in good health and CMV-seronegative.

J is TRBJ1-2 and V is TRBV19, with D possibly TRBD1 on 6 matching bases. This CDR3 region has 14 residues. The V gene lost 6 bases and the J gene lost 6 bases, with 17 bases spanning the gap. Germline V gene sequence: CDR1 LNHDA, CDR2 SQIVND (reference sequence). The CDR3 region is CASRDSRTVDGYTF. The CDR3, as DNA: TGTGCCAGTAGAGATTCCAGGACAGTGGATGGCTACACCTTC.

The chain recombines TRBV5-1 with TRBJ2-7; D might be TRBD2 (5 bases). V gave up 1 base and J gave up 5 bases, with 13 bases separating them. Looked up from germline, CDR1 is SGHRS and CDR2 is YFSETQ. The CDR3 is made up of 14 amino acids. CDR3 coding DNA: TGCGCCAGCAGCTTGATCGCAGGAGGTGACGAGCAGTACTTC. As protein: CASSLIAGGDEQYF.

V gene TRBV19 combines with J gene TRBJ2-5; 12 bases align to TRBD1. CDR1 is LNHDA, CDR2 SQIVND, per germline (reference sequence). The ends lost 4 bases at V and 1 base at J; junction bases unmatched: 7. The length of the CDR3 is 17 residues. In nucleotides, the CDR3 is TGTGCCAGTAGTACCCTGGGGACAGGGGGCTTCCAAGAGACCCAGTACTTC. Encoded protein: CASSTLGTGGFQETQYF.

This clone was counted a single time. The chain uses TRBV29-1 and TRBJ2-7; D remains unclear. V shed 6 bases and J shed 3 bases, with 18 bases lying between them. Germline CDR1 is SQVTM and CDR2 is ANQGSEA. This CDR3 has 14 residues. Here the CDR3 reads CSVEILGVSYEQYF. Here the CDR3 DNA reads TGCAGCGTGGAAATTCTGGGCGTGAGCTACGAGCAGTACTTC.

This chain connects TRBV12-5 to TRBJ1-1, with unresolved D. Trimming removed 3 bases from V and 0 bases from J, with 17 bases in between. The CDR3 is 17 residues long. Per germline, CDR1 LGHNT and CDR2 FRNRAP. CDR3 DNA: TGTGCTAGTGGTTTCGGCCGAGAGAAGGAGATGAACACTGAAGCTTTCTTT. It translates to CASGFGREKEMNTEAFF.

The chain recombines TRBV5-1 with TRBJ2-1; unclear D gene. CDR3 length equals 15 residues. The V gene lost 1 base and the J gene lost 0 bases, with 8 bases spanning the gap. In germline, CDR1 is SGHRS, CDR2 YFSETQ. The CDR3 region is CASSLTVSSYNEQFF. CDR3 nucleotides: TGCGCCAGCAGCTTGACAGTCAGCTCCTACAATGAGCAGTTCTTC. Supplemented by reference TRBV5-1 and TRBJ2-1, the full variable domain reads KAGVTQTPRYLIKTRGQQVTLSCSPISGHRSVSWYQQTPGQGLQFLFEYFSETQRNKGNFPGRFSGRQFSNSRSEMNVSTLELGDSALYLCASSLTVSSYNEQFFGPGTRLTVL.

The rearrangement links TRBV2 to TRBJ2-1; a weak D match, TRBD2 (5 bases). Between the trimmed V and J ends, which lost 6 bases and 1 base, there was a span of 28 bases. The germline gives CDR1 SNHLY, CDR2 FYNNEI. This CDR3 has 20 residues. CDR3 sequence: CASSAPGLHRKSQSYNEQFF. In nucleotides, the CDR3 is TGTGCCAGCAGCGCCCCCGGACTCCACCGGAAAAGTCAATCCTACAATGAGCAGTTCTTC.

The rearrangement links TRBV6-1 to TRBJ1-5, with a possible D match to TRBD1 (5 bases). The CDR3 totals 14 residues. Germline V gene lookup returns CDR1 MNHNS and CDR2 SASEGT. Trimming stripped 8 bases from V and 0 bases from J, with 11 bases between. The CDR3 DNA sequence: TGTGCCAGCGGTAGACAGAATAGCAATCAGCCCCAGCATTTT. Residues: CASGRQNSNQPQHF.

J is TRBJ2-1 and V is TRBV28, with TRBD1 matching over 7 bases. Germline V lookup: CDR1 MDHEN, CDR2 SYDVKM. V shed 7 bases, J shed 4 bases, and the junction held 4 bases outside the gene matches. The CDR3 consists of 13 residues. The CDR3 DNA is TGTGCCAGCATCGCGACAGGGTACAATGAGCAGTTCTTC. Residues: CASIATGYNEQFF.

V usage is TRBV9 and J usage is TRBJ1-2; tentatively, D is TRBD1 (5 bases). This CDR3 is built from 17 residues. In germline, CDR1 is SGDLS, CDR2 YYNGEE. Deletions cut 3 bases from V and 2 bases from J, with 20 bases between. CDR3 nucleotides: TGTGCCAGCAGCGCCGGGACTTTCCTTTCCCCCAACTATGGCTACACCTTC. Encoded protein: CASSAGTFLSPNYGYTF.

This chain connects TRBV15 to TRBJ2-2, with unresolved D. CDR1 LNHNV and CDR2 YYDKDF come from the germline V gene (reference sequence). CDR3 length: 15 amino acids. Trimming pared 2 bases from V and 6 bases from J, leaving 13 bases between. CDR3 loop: CATSRRSGFSGELFF. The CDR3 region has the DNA TGTGCCACCAGCAGAAGGAGTGGTTTCTCCGGGGAGCTGTTTTTT.

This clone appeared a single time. The CDR3 region has the DNA TGTGCCACCAGCAGATTCAGGGGGCTGACGTGGACTGAAGCTTTCTTT. Translation gives CATSRFRGLTWTEAFF. J is TRBJ1-1 and V is TRBV15; TRBD1 matches at 8 bases. CDR3 length: 16 residues. Germline lookup yields CDR1 LNHNV and CDR2 YYDKDF (reference sequence). J lost 5 bases, V lost 2 bases, and 10 bases had no gene match.

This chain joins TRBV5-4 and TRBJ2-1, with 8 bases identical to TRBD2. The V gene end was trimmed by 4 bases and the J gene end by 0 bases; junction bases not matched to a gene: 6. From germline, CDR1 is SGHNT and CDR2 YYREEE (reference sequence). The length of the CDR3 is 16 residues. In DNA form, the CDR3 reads TGTGCCAGCAGCCCCGCCGGGGGGGGCTCCTACAATGAGCAGTTCTTC. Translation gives CASSPAGGGSYNEQFF.

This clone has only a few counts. CDR3 nucleotide sequence: TGCGCCAGCACGACAGGGGCTCATGGCTACACCTTC. Protein: CASTTGAHGYTF. The rearrangement joins TRBV5-1 to TRBJ1-2; 8 nucleotides match TRBD1. The CDR3 has 12 residues. The germline V gene encodes CDR1 SGHRS and CDR2 YFSETQ. Unmatched junction bases numbered 4, after V lost 6 bases and J lost 6 bases.

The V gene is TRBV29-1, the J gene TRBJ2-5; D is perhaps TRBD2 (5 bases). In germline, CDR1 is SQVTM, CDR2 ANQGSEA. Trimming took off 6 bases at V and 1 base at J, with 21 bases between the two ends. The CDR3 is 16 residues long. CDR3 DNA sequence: TGCAGCGTCGACCACCGAGGACTGAGGGTCCAAGAGACCCAGTACTTC. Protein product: CSVDHRGLRVQETQYF.

The CDR3 sequence is CASTLWGGKDTEAFF. The CDR3 DNA reads as TGTGCCAGCACCCTTTGGGGGGGGAAGGACACTGAAGCTTTCTTT. The genes are TRBV7-9 and TRBJ1-1, with D maybe TRBD1 (5 bases). This CDR3 region has 15 residues. Trimming shortened V by 7 bases and J by 3 bases, and 18 bases separated the two germline ends. CDR1 is SEHNR, CDR2 FQNEAQ, per germline (reference sequence).

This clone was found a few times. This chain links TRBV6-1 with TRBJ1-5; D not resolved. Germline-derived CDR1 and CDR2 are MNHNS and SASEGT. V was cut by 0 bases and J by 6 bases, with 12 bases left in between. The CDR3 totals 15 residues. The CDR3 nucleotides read TGTGCCAGCAGTGAAGCGCCCCGCTTCGGTCAGCCCCAGCATTTT. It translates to CASSEAPRFGQPQHF.

The CDR3 loop reads CASSRDRGRYTQYF. The CDR3 DNA reads TGTGCCAGTAGCCGGGACAGGGGTCGGTATACGCAGTATTTT. The chain employs TRBV19 and TRBJ2-3, with 10 bases aligning to TRBD1. This CDR3 is 14 amino acids long. Looked up from germline, CDR1 is LNHDA and CDR2 is SQIVND (reference sequence). V dropped 6 bases and J dropped 7; count of bases not matched to a gene: 7. The full variable domain, in which reference TRBV19 and TRBJ2-3 provide the parts outside the CDR3, is DGGITQSPKYLFRKEGQNVTLSCEQNLNHDAMYWYRQDPGQGLRLIYYSQIVNDFQKGDIAEGYSVSREKKESFPLTVTSAQKNPTAFYLCASSRDRGRYTQYFGPGTRLTVL.

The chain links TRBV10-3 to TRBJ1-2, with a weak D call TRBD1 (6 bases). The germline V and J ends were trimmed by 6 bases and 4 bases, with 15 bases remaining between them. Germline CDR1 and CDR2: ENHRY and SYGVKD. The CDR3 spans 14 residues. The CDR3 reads CAISRAGDSYGYTF. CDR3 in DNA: TGTGCCATCAGCCGGGCAGGGGATAGCTATGGCTACACCTTC.